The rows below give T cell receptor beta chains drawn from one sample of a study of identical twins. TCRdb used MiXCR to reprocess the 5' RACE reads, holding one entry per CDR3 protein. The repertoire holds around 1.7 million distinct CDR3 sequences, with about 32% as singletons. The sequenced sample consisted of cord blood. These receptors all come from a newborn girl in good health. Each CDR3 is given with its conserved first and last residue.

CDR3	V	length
CASSFVFQGSEQYF	TRBV12-3/TRBV12-4	14
CASSRFHNEQYF	TRBV25-1	12
CASSERVEGEDEKLFF	TRBV25-1	16
CSARGTKSYGYTF	TRBV20-1	13
CASSSTGAGGNIQYF	TRBV28	15
CASSLSWGRGADTQYF	TRBV11-2	16
CSVDNLGEQYF	TRBV29-1	11
CASSQALKRGTQYF	TRBV3-1	14
CASSQDRLFYTF	TRBV5-5	12
CSARPGWHYGYTF	TRBV20-1	13
CASSLLPREANEQYF	TRBV3-1	15
CASSFLAGGLNEQYF	TRBV28	15
CATSDLGAGTPRNEQFF	TRBV24-1	17
CASSMYRGTQPQHF	TRBV5-1	14
CASSLNPGRNAEAFF	TRBV5-1	15
CASSVGTGSGSLGYTF	TRBV9	16
CASSLEERGNTIYF	TRBV7-8	14
CATSDLRNDQPQHF	TRBV24-1	14
CSASWQGSNEKLFF	TRBV20-1	14
CASSFREGQEYF	TRBV27	12
CSATRDGFYNSPLHF	TRBV20-1	15
CASRWDSRPNTEAFF	TRBV28	15
CASSVGLAPTDTQYF	TRBV9	15
CASSGRTEPYEQYF	TRBV27	14
CASSPNGQGGNQPQHF	TRBV27	16
CSVAGGLAKNIQYF	TRBV29-1	14
CAISESRDRASSYNSPLHF	TRBV10-3	19
CASSYRRVANEQYF	TRBV6-5	14
CAISGTSGSIGTYEQYF	TRBV10-3	17
CASSTPNTGELFF	TRBV25-1	13
CAISEAGQGNQPQHF	TRBV10-3	15
CAGRGRNTDTQYF	TRBV28	13
CASSYSASLTIALDEQFF	TRBV6-5	18
CGVDLGQGGTEAFF	TRBV29-1	14
CASSYSTTSTGELFF	TRBV6-2/TRBV6-3	15
CAISESAQETQYF	TRBV10-3	13
CAIGQGGGNEQFF	TRBV10-3	13
CAIRELARGRQETQYF	TRBV10-3	16
CASTPGTGTEAFF	TRBV12-3/TRBV12-4	13
CASKTGPNNERFF	TRBV12-3/TRBV12-4	13
CASSLAREGYTF	TRBV5-1	12
CASSLHRPYNEQYF	TRBV5-1	14
CASNPRQVRTDTQYF	TRBV12-3/TRBV12-4	15
CASSPRRDGYGYTF	TRBV28	14
CASSRFSGSGSSTDTQYF	TRBV21-1	18
CSVGGKWGATF	TRBV29-1	11
CASSYAPGPSYNSPLHF	TRBV6-6	17
CASSLVGGGGQPQHF	TRBV12-3/TRBV12-4	15
CASSLVGTSGGVNEQFF	TRBV7-2	17
CASSLASGNPAYEQYF	TRBV7-2	16
CASSPPGPLRGEQYF	TRBV12-3/TRBV12-4	15